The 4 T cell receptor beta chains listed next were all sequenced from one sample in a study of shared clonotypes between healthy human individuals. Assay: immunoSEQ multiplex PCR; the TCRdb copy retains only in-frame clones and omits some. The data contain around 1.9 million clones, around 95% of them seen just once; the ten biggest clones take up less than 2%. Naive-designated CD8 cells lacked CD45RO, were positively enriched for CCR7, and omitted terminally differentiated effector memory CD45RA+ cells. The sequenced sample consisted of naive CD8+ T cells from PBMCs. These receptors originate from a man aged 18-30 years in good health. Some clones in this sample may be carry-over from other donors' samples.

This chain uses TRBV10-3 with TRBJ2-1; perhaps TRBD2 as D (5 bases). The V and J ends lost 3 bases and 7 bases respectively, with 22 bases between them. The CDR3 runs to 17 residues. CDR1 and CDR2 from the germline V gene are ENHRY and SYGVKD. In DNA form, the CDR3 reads TGTGCCATCAGTGATTCCCCATGGGAGTCAAGGGAAAATGAGCAGTTCTTC. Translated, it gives CAISDSPWESRENEQFF.

The DNA of the CDR3 is TGCGCCAGCAGCTTTGCCCCAGTCGGGACAACTAATGAAAAACTGTTTTTT. It translates to CASSFAPVGTTNEKLFF. The chain has TRBV5-1 and TRBJ1-4, with D uncertain. Trimming removed 2 bases from V and 0 bases from J, with 14 bases in between. The germline V gene encodes CDR1 SGHRS and CDR2 YFSETQ. The CDR3 covers 17 residues. Filled out from reference TRBV5-1 and TRBJ1-4, the complete variable domain reads KAGVTQTPRYLIKTRGQQVTLSCSPISGHRSVSWYQQTPGQGLQFLFEYFSETQRNKGNFPGRFSGRQFSNSRSEMNVSTLELGDSALYLCASSFAPVGTTNEKLFFGSGTQLSVL.

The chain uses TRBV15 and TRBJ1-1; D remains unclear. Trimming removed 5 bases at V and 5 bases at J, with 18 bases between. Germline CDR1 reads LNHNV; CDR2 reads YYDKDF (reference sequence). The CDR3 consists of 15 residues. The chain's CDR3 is CATSPTWREGTEAFF. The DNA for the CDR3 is TGTGCCACCAGCCCCACTTGGCGGGAAGGGACTGAAGCTTTCTTT.

CDR3 region: CATSARTSGSGEQYF. The CDR3 region has the DNA TGTGCCACCAGCGCCCGGACTAGCGGGAGCGGCGAGCAGTACTTC. The J gene is TRBJ2-7, the V gene TRBV15; TRBD2 matches 13 bases. Germline V gene sequence: CDR1 LNHNV, CDR2 YYDKDF (reference sequence). CDR3 length: 15 amino acids. With 5 bases clipped from V and 6 bases from J, the junction kept 7 bases outside the gene matches.